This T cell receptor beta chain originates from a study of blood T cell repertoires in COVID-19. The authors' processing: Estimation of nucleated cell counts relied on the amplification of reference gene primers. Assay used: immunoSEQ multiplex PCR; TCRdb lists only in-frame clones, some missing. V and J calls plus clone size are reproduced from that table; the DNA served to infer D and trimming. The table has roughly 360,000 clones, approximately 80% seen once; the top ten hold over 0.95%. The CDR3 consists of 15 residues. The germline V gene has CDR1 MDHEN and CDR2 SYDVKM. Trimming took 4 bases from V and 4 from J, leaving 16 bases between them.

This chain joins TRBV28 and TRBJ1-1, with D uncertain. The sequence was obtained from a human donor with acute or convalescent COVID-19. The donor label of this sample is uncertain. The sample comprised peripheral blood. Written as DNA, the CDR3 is TGTGCCAGCAGTTCCAAACCGGACGGGATCACTGAAGCTTTCTTT. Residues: CASSSKPDGITEAFF. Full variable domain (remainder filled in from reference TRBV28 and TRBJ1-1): DVKVTQSSRYLVKRTGEKVFLECVQDMDHENMFWYRQDPGLGLRLIYFSYDVKMKEKGDIPEGYSVSREKKERFSLILESASTNQTSMYLCASSSKPDGITEAFFGQGTRLTVV.